Following are 23 T cell receptor beta chains from one sample sequenced in a study of cytomegalovirus exposure and HLA in healthy donors. Assay used: immunoSEQ multiplex PCR; TCRdb lists only in-frame clones, some missing. The sample lists some 120,000 clones; about 88% were seen once. The sample was PBMCs. Receptor source: a man in his thirties or forties in good health and CMV-seronegative.

The rearrangement uses TRBV7-9 and TRBJ2-7; D is perhaps TRBD1 (6 bases). V lost 5 bases to trimming and J lost 1 base, with 18 bases between them. CDR1 is SEHNR and CDR2 is FQNEAQ in the germline V gene (reference sequence). The length of the CDR3 is 16 residues. In nucleotides, the CDR3 is TGTGCCAGCAGCCCAATTCCGGGACACCAGTCCTACGAGCAGTACTTC. Translating gives CASSPIPGHQSYEQYF.

For the CDR3, the DNA is TGTGCCAGCAGCGCCGGGACTAGCGGGGTCAATGAGCAGTTCTTC. This translates into CASSAGTSGVNEQFF. The J gene is TRBJ2-1, the V gene TRBV9; 13 nucleotides line up with TRBD2. This CDR3 region has 15 residues. Per germline, CDR1 SGDLS and CDR2 YYNGEE. After removal of 3 bases from V and 6 bases from J, the junction contained 3 bases not matched to a gene.

This clone was counted only a few times. CDR3 region: CASSLDGILYTF. In DNA, the CDR3 is TGTGCCAGCAGCTTAGACGGTATTCTCTACACCTTC. The V and J genes are TRBV7-9 and TRBJ1-2; no definite D call. Germline loops: CDR1 SEHNR, CDR2 FQNEAQ (reference sequence). The CDR3 has 12 amino acids. The V and J ends lost 1 base and 10 bases respectively, with 10 bases between them.

The gene calls are TRBV6-6 and TRBJ2-7; 11 positions match TRBD2. The germline V gene encodes CDR1 MNHNY and CDR2 SVGAGI (reference sequence). The CDR3 length is 12 residues. With 6 bases clipped from V and 7 bases from J, the junction kept 2 bases outside the gene matches. CDR3 loop: CASSRLAGEQYF. Written as DNA, the CDR3 is TGTGCCAGCAGCCGACTAGCGGGGGAGCAGTACTTC.

This clone appeared once. The same CDR3 arises from other DNA sequences in this sample as well. The chain uses TRBV29-1 and TRBJ2-7; TRBD2 matches at 8 bases. This CDR3 has 12 residues. From germline, CDR1 is SQVTM and CDR2 ANQGSEA. With V trimmed by 6 bases and J by 0 bases, 1 base remained unmatched. The CDR3 DNA reads as TGCAGCGTGCGGGGGGACTCCTACGAGCAGTACTTC. Amino acid sequence: CSVRGDSYEQYF.

This clone was detected only once. The V gene is TRBV5-1, the J gene TRBJ2-7, with 8 nucleotides matching TRBD1. Looked up from germline, CDR1 is SGHRS and CDR2 is YFSETQ. The CDR3 length is 14 residues. V was pared by 0 bases and J by 6 bases, with 5 bases of the junction left unmatched. CDR3 in DNA: TGCGCCAGCAGCTTGGGGACAGGGCAAGGCGAGCAGTACTTC. Protein sequence: CASSLGTGQGEQYF.

V usage is TRBV4-2 and J usage is TRBJ2-3; D unclear. With 2 bases removed from V and 2 bases from J, the gap between germline ends came to 8 bases. The CDR3 has 14 amino acids. Per the germline V gene, CDR1 is LGHNA and CDR2 is YNFKEQ. CDR3 region: CASSQLTATDTQYF. The CDR3 DNA is TGTGCCAGCAGCCAATTAACAGCCACAGATACGCAGTATTTT.

This clone was recorded a few times. The CDR3 region is CATTFNYGYTF. CDR3 DNA sequence: TGTGCCACCACATTTAACTATGGCTACACCTTC. V usage is TRBV7-2 and J usage is TRBJ1-2; D is undetermined. V lost 10 bases and J lost 1, with 7 bases in between. Germline V gene data show CDR1 as SGHTA and CDR2 as FQGNSA. The CDR3 contains 11 residues. The full variable domain, in which reference TRBV7-2 and TRBJ1-2 provide the parts outside the CDR3, is GAGVSQSPSNKVTEKGKDVELRCDPISGHTALYWYRQSLGQGLEFLIYFQGNSAPDKSGLPSDRFSAERTGGSVSTLTIQRTQQEDSAVYLCATTFNYGYTFGSGTRLTVV.

This clone occurred a few times. J is TRBJ1-1 and V is TRBV7-9; 7 nucleotides agree with TRBD1. Losses at the gene ends were 5 bases for V and 3 bases for J; bases not matched to a gene: 12. The CDR3 is 16 residues long. CDR1 and CDR2 from the germline V gene are SEHNR and FQNEAQ (reference sequence). The CDR3 protein is CASSHTSWQGDTEAFF. The CDR3 DNA reads TGTGCCAGCAGCCACACTAGTTGGCAGGGGGACACTGAAGCTTTCTTT.

This clone was recorded only once. The V call is TRBV18, the J call TRBJ1-4; D not certain. Germline loops: CDR1 KGHSH, CDR2 LQKENI. The V end lost 0 bases, the J end lost 0 bases, and 8 bases lay between the germline ends. The CDR3 has 16 residues. CDR3 sequence reads: CASSPPNGATNEKLFF. The CDR3 region has the DNA TGTGCCAGCTCACCACCAAACGGAGCAACTAATGAAAAACTGTTTTTT.

This sequence joins TRBV5-1 and TRBJ2-2, with TRBD2 identical over 8 bases. Germline V CDR1 and CDR2: SGHRS, YFSETQ. Trimming cost V 5 bases and J 3 bases; bases outside gene matches: 9. The CDR3 length is 16 residues. This CDR3 reads CASSWETSVDTGELFF. The CDR3, as DNA: TGCGCCAGCAGTTGGGAGACTAGCGTGGACACCGGGGAGCTGTTTTTT.

This clone was seen just once. The V gene is TRBV7-2, the J gene TRBJ2-7; 8 bases align to TRBD2. Germline V gene data show CDR1 as SGHTA and CDR2 as FQGNSA. This CDR3 has 15 residues. With 2 bases clipped from V and 0 bases from J, the junction kept 3 bases outside the gene matches. The CDR3 spells CASSLIGRDSYEQYF. The CDR3 DNA sequence: TGTGCCAGCAGCTTAATCGGGAGGGACTCCTACGAGCAGTACTTC.

The rearrangement joins TRBV30 to TRBJ1-5; no definite D call. Between the trimmed V and J ends, which lost 3 bases and 0 bases, there was a span of 15 bases. Germline V gene lookup returns CDR1 GTSNPN and CDR2 SVGIG (reference sequence). CDR3 length: 16 amino acids. CDR3 coding DNA: TGTGCCTGGAGCCTTGAGGACTTCGGTAGCAATCAGCCCCAGCATTTT. It translates to CAWSLEDFGSNQPQHF.

This chain uses TRBV11-2 with TRBJ1-2; D not certain. V shed 5 bases and J shed 5 bases, with 12 bases lying between them. Germline V gene sequence: CDR1 SGHAT, CDR2 FQNNGV. This CDR3 region has 13 residues. The CDR3: CASSQDRRYGYTF. The CDR3 DNA sequence: TGTGCCAGCAGCCAGGACCGGAGGTATGGCTACACCTTC.

The J gene is TRBJ2-7, the V gene TRBV5-1; a possible D gene is TRBD2 (5 bases). The germline gives CDR1 SGHRS, CDR2 YFSETQ. Trimming shortened V by 0 bases and J by 2 bases, and 12 bases separated the two germline ends. The CDR3 loop spans 15 amino acids. The CDR3 DNA follows: TGCGCCAGCAGCTTGGATCCGGACTCAACCTACGAGCAGTACTTC. Protein: CASSLDPDSTYEQYF.

The rearrangement uses TRBV19 and TRBJ1-2, with 11 bases identical to TRBD1. CDR3 length equals 15 residues. From germline, CDR1 is LNHDA and CDR2 SQIVND (reference sequence). J lost 4 bases, V lost 5 bases, and 6 bases had no gene match. CDR3 bases: TGTGCCAGTAGTTCCTGGACAGGGGGCTTCTATGGCTACACCTTC. Translated, it gives CASSSWTGGFYGYTF.

The rearrangement joins TRBV13 to TRBJ2-1; D possibly corresponds to TRBD1 (7 bases). Looked up from germline, CDR1 is PRHDT and CDR2 is FYEKMQ (reference sequence). This CDR3 contains 18 residues. Trimming pared 1 base from V and 2 bases from J, leaving 18 bases between. CDR3 sequence reads: CASSLEVFSRGAYNEQFF. The CDR3 bases are TGTGCCAGCAGCTTAGAGGTGTTTAGCAGGGGGGCCTACAATGAGCAGTTCTTC. The full variable domain, rest sourced from reference TRBV13 and TRBJ2-1, is AAGVIQSPRHLIKEKRETATLKCYPIPRHDTVYWYQQGPGQDPQFLISFYEKMQSDKGSIPDRFSAQQFSDYHSELNMSSLELGDSALYFCASSLEVFSRGAYNEQFFGPGTRLTVL.

The rearrangement joins TRBV6-1 to TRBJ1-5, with a tentative D call TRBD1 (6 bases). Germline V gene sequence: CDR1 MNHNS, CDR2 SASEGT. The CDR3 is 16 amino acids. V lost 2 bases to trimming and J lost 4 bases, with 15 bases between them. CDR3 in DNA: TGTGCCAGCAGTGAACAAGGACAGCCTTTGAATCAGCCCCAGCATTTT. Amino acids: CASSEQGQPLNQPQHF.

The chain recombines TRBV5-6 with TRBJ2-1; 7 bases agree with TRBD2. CDR1 and CDR2 (germline): SGHDT, YYEEEE. With V trimmed by 1 base and J by 7 bases, 8 bases remained unmatched. The CDR3 contains 15 residues. The DNA of the CDR3 is TGTGCCAGCAGCTTGCTCGGCGGGAGATGGAATGAGCAGTTCTTC. This sequence encodes CASSLLGGRWNEQFF.

This clone appeared a few times. V gene TRBV7-2 combines with J gene TRBJ1-2, with 10 bases identical to TRBD1. The ends lost 0 bases at V and 3 bases at J; junction bases unmatched: 10. Looked up from germline, CDR1 is SGHTA and CDR2 is FQGNSA. There are 18 residues in the CDR3. CDR3 bases: TGTGCCAGCAGCTTAGCCGGGACAGGGGTCCTCGATCACTATGGCTACACCTTC. This encodes CASSLAGTGVLDHYGYTF.

This rearrangement joins TRBV9 to TRBJ2-1; 8 positions match TRBD2. The V gene end was trimmed by 0 bases and the J gene end by 9 bases; junction bases not matched to a gene: 11. CDR3 length: 16 amino acids. The germline gives CDR1 SGDLS, CDR2 YYNGEE. In DNA form, the CDR3 reads TGTGCCAGCAGCGTAGTACCCAGCGGGAGAGTAAGTGAGCAGTTCTTC. It codes for CASSVVPSGRVSEQFF.

The chain joins TRBV5-1 to TRBJ1-5; TRBD1 matches 7 bases. Germline loops: CDR1 SGHRS, CDR2 YFSETQ. The CDR3 length is 15 residues. V lost 3 bases to trimming and J lost 2 bases; unmatched junction nucleotides: 5. CDR3 in DNA: TGCGCCAGCAGCTATTCAGGACAGGGCAATCAGCCCCAGCATTTT. It yields the protein CASSYSGQGNQPQHF. Together with reference TRBV5-1 and TRBJ1-5, the CDR3 gives the full variable domain: KAGVTQTPRYLIKTRGQQVTLSCSPISGHRSVSWYQQTPGQGLQFLFEYFSETQRNKGNFPGRFSGRQFSNSRSEMNVSTLELGDSALYLCASSYSGQGNQPQHFGDGTRLSIL.

The genes are TRBV19 and TRBJ2-3, with TRBD2 matching 8 bases. Losses at the gene ends were 4 bases for V and 2 bases for J; bases not matched to a gene: 8. The CDR3 is 16 residues long. The germline V gene encodes CDR1 LNHDA and CDR2 SQIVND (reference sequence). The CDR3 protein is CASSTSTSGPTDTQYF. The CDR3 coding sequence is TGTGCCAGTAGTACTTCAACTAGCGGTCCCACAGATACGCAGTATTTT.